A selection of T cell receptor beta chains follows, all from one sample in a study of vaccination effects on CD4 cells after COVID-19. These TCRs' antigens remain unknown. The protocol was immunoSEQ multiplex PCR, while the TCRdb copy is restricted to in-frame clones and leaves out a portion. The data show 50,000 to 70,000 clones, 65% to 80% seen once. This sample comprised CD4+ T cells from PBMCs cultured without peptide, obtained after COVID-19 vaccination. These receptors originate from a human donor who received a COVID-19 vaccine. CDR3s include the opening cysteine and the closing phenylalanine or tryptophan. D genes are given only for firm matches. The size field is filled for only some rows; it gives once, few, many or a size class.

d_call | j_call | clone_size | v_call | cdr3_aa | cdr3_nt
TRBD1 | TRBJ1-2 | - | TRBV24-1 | CATSDLGQGGYGYTF | TGTGCCACCAGTGATCTAGGACAGGGCGGCTATGGCTACACCTTC
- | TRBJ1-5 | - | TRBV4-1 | CASSQDGSAGSNQPQHF | TGCGCCAGCAGCCAAGATGGCTCGGCAGGTAGCAATCAGCCCCAGCATTTT
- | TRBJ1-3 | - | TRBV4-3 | CASSQHPGPSSGNTIYF | TGCGCCAGCAGCCAACACCCAGGTCCGAGCTCTGGAAACACCATATATTTT
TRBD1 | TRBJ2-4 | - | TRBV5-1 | CASSLEGQGENIQYF | TGCGCCAGCAGCTTGGAGGGACAGGGTGAAAACATTCAGTACTTC
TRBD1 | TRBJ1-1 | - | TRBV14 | CASSQDRVSFLAFF | TGTGCCAGCAGCCAGGACAGGGTCAGTTTTTTAGCTTTCTTT
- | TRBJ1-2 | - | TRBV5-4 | CASSSTQGGNYGYTF | TGTGCCAGCAGCTCCACCCAGGGCGGAAACTATGGCTACACCTTC
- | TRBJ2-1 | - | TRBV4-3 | CASSQASGTRALGEQFF | TGCGCCAGCAGCCAGGCTTCTGGGACCAGGGCCCTCGGGGAGCAGTTCTTC
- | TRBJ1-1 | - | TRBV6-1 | CASRGEEWMNTEAFF | TGTGCCAGCAGGGGAGAGGAGTGGATGAACACTGAAGCTTTCTTT
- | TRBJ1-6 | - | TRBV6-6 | CASSYSTGGDSPLHF | TGTGCCAGCAGTTACTCGACCGGGGGGGATTCACCCCTCCACTTT
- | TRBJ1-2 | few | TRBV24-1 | CATSKDRNGYTF | TGTGCCACCAGTAAAGACAGGAATGGCTACACCTTC
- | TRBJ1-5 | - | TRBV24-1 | CATQVGLGQPQHF | TGTGCCACCCAAGTTGGGCTCGGACAGCCCCAGCATTTT
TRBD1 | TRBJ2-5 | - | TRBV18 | CASSPLGQDETQYF | TGTGCCAGCTCACCCTTGGGACAGGATGAGACCCAGTACTTC
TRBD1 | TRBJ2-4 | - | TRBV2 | CASSATGSANIQYF | TGTGCCAGCAGTGCGACAGGGTCAGCAAACATTCAGTACTTC
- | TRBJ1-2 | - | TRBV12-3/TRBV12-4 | CASSLAGYGYTF | TGTGCCAGCAGTTTAGCGGGTTATGGCTACACCTTC
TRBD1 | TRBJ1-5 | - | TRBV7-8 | CASSPGVGTAINQPQHF | TGTGCCAGCAGCCCGGGGGTGGGGACAGCTATCAATCAGCCCCAGCATTTT
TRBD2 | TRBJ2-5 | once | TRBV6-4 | CASSDSKRVAGGDQETQYF | TGTGCCAGCAGTGACTCGAAGAGGGTAGCGGGGGGGGACCAAGAGACCCAGTACTTC
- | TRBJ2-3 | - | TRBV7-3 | CASSLSGSEGYTQYF | TGTGCCAGCAGCTTATCAGGGTCAGAAGGTTATACGCAGTATTTT
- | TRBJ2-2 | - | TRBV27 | CASSLTNTGELFF | TGTGCCAGCAGTTTGACGAACACCGGGGAGCTGTTTTTT
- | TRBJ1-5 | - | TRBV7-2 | CASSLVGQSNQPQHF | TGTGCCAGCAGCTTAGTCGGCCAGAGCAATCAGCCCCAGCATTTT
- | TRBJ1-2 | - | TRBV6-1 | CASSEPRGPLEGYTF | TGTGCCAGCAGTGAACCCCGGGGGCCTTTGGAGGGCTACACCTTC
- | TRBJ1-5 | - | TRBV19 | CASSPGNNQPQHF | TGTGCCAGTAGTCCAGGGAACAATCAGCCCCAGCATTTT
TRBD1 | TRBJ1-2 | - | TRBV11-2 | CASSFGQGPNYGYTF | TGTGCCAGCAGCTTCGGACAGGGACCTAACTATGGCTACACCTTC
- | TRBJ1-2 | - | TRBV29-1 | CSVEDGQSYGYTF | TGCAGCGTTGAAGATGGGCAGAGTTATGGCTACACCTTC
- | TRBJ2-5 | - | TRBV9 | CASSAYTGAGETQYF | TGTGCCAGCAGCGCTTACACGGGGGCGGGGGAGACCCAGTACTTC
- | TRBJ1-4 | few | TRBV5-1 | CASSLEARGNEKLFF | TGCGCCAGCAGCTTGGAGGCCAGGGGAAATGAAAAACTGTTTTTT
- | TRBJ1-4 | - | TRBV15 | CATSRGPRGEKLFF | TGTGCCACCAGCAGAGGACCGCGGGGTGAAAAACTGTTTTTT
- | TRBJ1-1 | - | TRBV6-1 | CASSEGGTQAFF | TGTGCCAGCAGTGAGGGGGGTACCCAAGCTTTCTTT
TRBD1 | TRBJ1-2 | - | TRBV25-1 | CASSPNAGTGGNYGYTF | TGTGCCAGCAGCCCAAATGCCGGGACAGGGGGCAACTATGGCTACACCTTC
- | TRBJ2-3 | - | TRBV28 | CASSSGSSEGTDTQYF | TGTGCCAGCAGTTCCGGCTCCTCCGAAGGCACAGATACGCAGTATTTT
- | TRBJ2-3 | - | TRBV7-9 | CASSPGAGRAPDTQYF | TGTGCCAGCAGCCCGGGGGCCGGCAGGGCACCAGATACGCAGTATTTT
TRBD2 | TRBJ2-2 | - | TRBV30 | CAWSAGLAGGGELFF | TGTGCCTGGAGTGCCGGACTAGCGGGGGGCGGGGAGCTGTTTTTT
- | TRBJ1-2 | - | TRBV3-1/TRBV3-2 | CASSQGTAYYGYTF | TGTGCCAGCAGCCAAGGTACAGCCTACTATGGCTACACCTTC
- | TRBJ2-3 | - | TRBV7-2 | CASSLSKGDVTDTQYF | TGTGCCAGCAGCTTGTCCAAGGGGGACGTCACAGATACGCAGTATTTT
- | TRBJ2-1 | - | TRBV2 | CASSENWGDGNEQFF | TGTGCCAGCAGTGAGAATTGGGGGGACGGCAATGAGCAGTTCTTC
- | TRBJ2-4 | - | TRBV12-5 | CASGSSQVAKNIQYF | TGTGCTAGTGGTTCCTCACAGGTAGCCAAAAACATTCAGTACTTC
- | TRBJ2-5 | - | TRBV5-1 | CASSYRAQETQYF | TGCGCCAGCAGCTACCGGGCACAAGAGACCCAGTACTTC
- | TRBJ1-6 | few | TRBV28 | CASSLGGASLNSPLHF | TGTGCCAGCAGTTTAGGGGGCGCTTCCCTTAATTCACCCCTCCACTTT
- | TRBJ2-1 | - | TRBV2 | CASSVFMNNEQFF | TGTGCCAGCAGTGTCTTTATGAACAATGAGCAGTTCTTC
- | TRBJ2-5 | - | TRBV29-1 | CSVEVVRAETQYF | TGCAGCGTTGAAGTGGTCAGGGCTGAGACCCAGTACTTC
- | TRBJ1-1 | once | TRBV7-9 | CASSLRGGTLNAEAFF | TGTGCCAGCAGCTTAAGGGGGGGGACCCTGAACGCTGAAGCTTTCTTT
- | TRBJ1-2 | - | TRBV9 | CASSEGRYGYTF | TGTGCCAGCAGCGAAGGGCGATATGGCTACACCTTC
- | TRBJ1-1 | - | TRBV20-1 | CSAQRGTEAFF | TGCAGTGCTCAGCGGGGTACTGAAGCTTTCTTT
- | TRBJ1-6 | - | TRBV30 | CAWGRSRDPLHF | TGTGCCTGGGGAAGGAGCAGGGACCCCCTCCACTTT
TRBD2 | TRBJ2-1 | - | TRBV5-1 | CASSTTLAGVYNEQFF | TGCGCCAGCAGCACAACATTAGCGGGGGTATACAATGAGCAGTTCTTC
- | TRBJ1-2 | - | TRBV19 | CASSMADYGYTF | TGTGCCAGTAGTATGGCAGACTATGGCTACACCTTC
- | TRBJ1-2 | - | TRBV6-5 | CASRDPRGARGYTF | TGTGCCAGCAGAGATCCCCGGGGGGCTCGGGGCTACACCTTC
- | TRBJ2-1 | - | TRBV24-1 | CATSDPSGVVYNEQFF | TGTGCCACCAGTGATCCTTCAGGGGTGGTCTACAATGAGCAGTTCTTC
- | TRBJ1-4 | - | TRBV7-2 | CASSLVREKLFF | TGTGCCAGCAGCTTGGTTCGGGAAAAACTGTTTTTT
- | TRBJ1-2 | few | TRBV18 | CASSPTGPYGYTF | TGTGCCAGCTCACCAACAGGACCCTATGGCTACACCTTC